What follows are 7 T cell receptor beta chains derived from one specimen sequenced in a study of shared clonotypes between healthy human individuals. Sequencing used immunoSEQ multiplex PCR; TCRdb keeps in-frame clones, though not all of them. This table holds some 2,400,000 clones, around 95% found once. The material sequenced was naive CD4+ T cells sorted from blood. This sample's subset: CD45RA+ positively selected. The source of these receptors is a man aged 18 to 30 in good health.

The chain combines TRBV6-6 with TRBJ1-3; the D gene is possibly TRBD1 (5 bases). The CDR3 totals 14 residues. V dropped 6 bases and J dropped 0 bases, with 9 bases sitting between them. Germline CDR1 is MNHNY and CDR2 is SVGAGI (reference sequence). The chain's CDR3 is CASSLTDSGNTIYF. CDR3 nucleotides: TGTGCCAGCAGCCTGACAGACTCTGGAAACACCATATATTTT.

The chain carries TRBV29-1 and TRBJ2-3; 9 bases match TRBD1. Germline V gene lookup returns CDR1 SQVTM and CDR2 ANQGSEA. The CDR3 has 15 amino acids. J was trimmed by 3 bases and V by 2 bases; bases with no gene match: 6. In nucleotides, the CDR3 is TGCAGCGTTGAATCTACAGGGGGCAGAACAGATACGCAGTATTTT. As protein: CSVESTGGRTDTQYF.

This clone turned up a few times. This sequence joins TRBV5-1 and TRBJ1-2; D might be TRBD1 (6 bases). In germline, CDR1 is SGHRS, CDR2 YFSETQ. Trimming shortened V by 3 bases and J by 8 bases, and 20 bases separated the two germline ends. This CDR3 contains 15 residues. The CDR3 bases are TGCGCCAGCAGCTCTGACAGCTCCTACCAGGGGGGCTACACCTTC. Its translation: CASSSDSSYQGGYTF.

The V gene is TRBV4-1, the J gene TRBJ2-1; D remains ambiguous. The CDR3 extends over 15 amino acids. The germline V gene has CDR1 MGHRA and CDR2 YSYEKL. V lost 1 base to trimming and J lost 6 bases, with 13 bases between them. The CDR3 DNA follows: TGCGCCAGCAGCCAAGTAAGAGACGTGGGCAATGAGCAGTTCTTC. Translated: CASSQVRDVGNEQFF.

Comment on this clone: Other DNA sequences in this sample translate to the same CDR3. The rearrangement joins TRBV27 to TRBJ1-6; 7 bases match TRBD1. The CDR3 runs 13 residues. Germline loops: CDR1 MNHEY, CDR2 SMNVEV (reference sequence). V shed 8 bases, J shed 6 bases, and the junction held 4 bases outside the gene matches. CDR3 sequence reads: CASRQGGNSPLHF. The CDR3 nucleotides are TGTGCCAGCCGACAGGGAGGTAATTCACCCCTCCACTTT.

The chain uses TRBV18 and TRBJ1-1; weak D call: TRBD1 (6 bases). V was cut by 3 bases and J by 5 bases, with 10 bases left in between. Germline CDR1 reads KGHSH; CDR2 reads LQKENI. CDR3 length equals 13 residues. CDR3: CASSPHRGTEAFF. CDR3 nucleotides: TGTGCCAGCTCACCCCATAGGGGGACTGAAGCTTTCTTT. The variable domain in full, completed from reference TRBV18 and TRBJ1-1, reads NAGVMQNPRHLVRRRGQEARLRCSPMKGHSHVYWYRQLPEEGLKFMVYLQKENIIDESGMPKERFSAEFPKEGPSILRIQQVVRGDSAAYFCASSPHRGTEAFFGQGTRLTVV.

The chain couples TRBV11-2 to TRBJ2-1; TRBD2 agrees at 9 bases. The J segment lost 10 bases and the V segment lost 1 base, leaving 8 bases of the junction unmatched. The V gene's germline CDR1 is SGHAT and CDR2 FQNNGV. The CDR3 has 15 residues. CDR3: CASSLGPGLAVEQFF. CDR3 nucleotide sequence: TGTGCCAGCAGCTTAGGCCCGGGACTAGCTGTCGAGCAGTTCTTC.